This T cell receptor beta chain emerged from a study of T cell clones after liver transplantation. Study-wide findings and caveats: A larger donor-reactive than third-party decline suggested partial antigen-specific deletion.

Method: immunoSEQ multiplex PCR; TCRdb's copy keeps in-frame clones and lacks some. In the table there are 8,000 to 10,000 clones, 72% of which are singletons. Within the sample, this clone is large. What it recognizes is unknown. This CDR3 is 14 amino acids long. V was clipped by 3 bases and J by 8 bases, with 16 bases between them. Germline V gene lookup returns CDR1 MDHEN and CDR2 SYDVKM. CD3+CD4+ and CD3+CD8+ cells were FACS-sorted from thawed unstimulated PBMCs. This specimen was CD8+ T cells from blood, taken at the roughly 15-month timepoint. The clonotype was recovered from a human patient who received a liver transplant. The T cells may partly be graft donor cells. The chain combines TRBV28 with TRBJ1-1; D remains unclear. CDR3 amino acids: CASSFGQFNMEAFF. In nucleotides, the CDR3 is TGTGCCAGCAGTTTCGGCCAGTTTAATATGGAAGCTTTCTTT. Variable domain in full (rest from reference TRBV28 and TRBJ1-1): DVKVTQSSRYLVKRTGEKVFLECVQDMDHENMFWYRQDPGLGLRLIYFSYDVKMKEKGDIPEGYSVSREKKERFSLILESASTNQTSMYLCASSFGQFNMEAFFGQGTRLTVV.